This T cell receptor (beta chain) was documented in a study of blood T cell repertoires in COVID-19. About the research overall: COVID-19 samples collected from the United States, Italy and Spain covered acute and convalescent phases.

The CDR3 extends over 16 amino acids. Per germline, CDR1 SNHLY and CDR2 FYNNEI. Trimming cost V 3 bases and J 0 bases; bases outside gene matches: 6. Only in-frame clones appear in the TCRdb table, and some are missing; sequencing was by immunoSEQ multiplex PCR. The top ten hold over 2.5% of the sample, which has about 220,000 clones, 84% seen once. The chain carries TRBV2 and TRBJ2-7, with 9 nucleotides matching TRBD2. This sequence originates from a young woman who had recovered from COVID-19. The sample consisted of peripheral blood. This CDR3 reads CASSEQLAGLSYEQYF. DNA for the CDR3: TGTGCCAGCAGTGAGCAACTAGCGGGCCTCTCCTACGAGCAGTACTTC. The full variable domain, in which reference TRBV2 and TRBJ2-7 provide the parts outside the CDR3, is EPEVTQTPSHQVTQMGQEVILRCVPISNHLYFYWYRQILGQKVEFLVSFYNNEISEKSEIFDDQFSVERPDGSNFTLKIRSTKLEDSAMYFCASSEQLAGLSYEQYFGPGTRLTVT.